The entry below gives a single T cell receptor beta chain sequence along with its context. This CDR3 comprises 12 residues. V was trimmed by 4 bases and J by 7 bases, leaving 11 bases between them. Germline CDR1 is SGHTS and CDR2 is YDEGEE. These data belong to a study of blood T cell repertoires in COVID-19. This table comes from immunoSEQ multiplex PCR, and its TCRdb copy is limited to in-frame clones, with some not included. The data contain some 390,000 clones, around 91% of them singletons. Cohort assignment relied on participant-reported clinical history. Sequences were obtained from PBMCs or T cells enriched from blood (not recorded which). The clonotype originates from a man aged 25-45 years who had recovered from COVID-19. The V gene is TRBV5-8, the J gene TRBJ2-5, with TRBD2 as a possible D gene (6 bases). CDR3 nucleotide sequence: TGTGCCAGCAGCCGCAGGGACTGGACCCAGTACTTC. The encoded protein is CASSRRDWTQYF.